This T cell receptor beta chain was captured in a study of shared clonotypes between healthy human individuals. Looking at the study overall: CD8 memory received one plate per donor, CD8 naive two, CD4 memory three and CD4 naive three. Study findings and constraints: Researchers sampled blood only, noting tissue repertoires likely differ. The authors expected sequencing depth to affect clonotype sharing among donors.

A remark on this clone: What it recognizes is unknown.

The CDR3 has 14 residues. The germline V gene has CDR1 ENHRY and CDR2 SYGVKD. V was trimmed by 1 base and J by 5 bases, leaving 8 bases between them. Only CD45RO-negative cells positively selected for CCR7 counted as naive CD8 cells, so terminally differentiated effector memory CD45RA+ cells were excluded. The sorted-subset replicate PCRs were given around 200 ng DNA, which is 31,000 or so T cell genomes. Measured with immunoSEQ multiplex PCR; TCRdb has only the in-frame clones, and not every one. This sample has about 2 million clones; about 95% occur once, and the top ten carry more than 0.95%. The sequence was obtained from a man aged 18 to 35 in good health. The sample was naive CD8+ T cells sorted from blood. V is TRBV10-3 and J is TRBJ1-4; D unresolved. DNA for the CDR3: TGTGCCATCAGTGAGTTCGATTTGAATGAAAAACTGTTTTTT. It yields the protein CAISEFDLNEKLFF.